This T cell receptor (beta chain) is from a study of cytotoxic CD8 clonotypes in ibrutinib-treated CLL. Study details: The patient breakdown showed fewer than 12 relapsed/refractory and under 16 treatment-naive cases, with some 18 IGHV unmutated.

Deletions cut 2 bases from V and 1 base from J, with 12 bases between. The germline CDR1 and CDR2 sequences are SNHLY and FYNNEI. The CDR3 runs to 16 residues. The data were produced by immunoSEQ multiplex PCR, yet TCRdb's version contains in-frame clones alone and is incomplete. Of around 330,000 clones listed, over 60% are singletons. The chain recombines TRBV2 with TRBJ1-3, with a weak D call TRBD1 (5 bases). This TCR was sampled from a human donor with chronic lymphocytic leukemia. The sample consisted of PBMCs, taken after 36 months of ibrutinib treatment. The CDR3 region has the DNA TGTGCCAGCAGTGAATGGGACCGGGGTTCTGGAAACACCATATATTTT. This translates into CASSEWDRGSGNTIYF.